The rows below give T cell receptor beta chains drawn from one sample of a study of metastatic and nonmetastatic thyroid tumors. TCRdb ran MiXCR on the PCR reads. The sample lists about 69,000 clones, 14% occurring once. The sequenced sample was blood. These receptors all stem from a male donor with papillary thyroid cancer or a benign thyroid nodule (not recorded which). Some clones in this sample may be carry-over from other donors' samples. Each CDR3 is given with its conserved first and last residue. A D gene is named only where the DNA matches it firmly. Only part of the rows carry a size: once, few, many, or a class if the clone is expanded.

abundance,d_gene,j_gene,v_gene,CDR3nt,CDR3aa
many,NA,TRBJ2-3,TRBV11-1,TGTGCCAGCAGCTTAAGAGCCGGGAGTCTGGATACGCAGTATTTT,CASSLRAGSLDTQYF
many,TRBD2,TRBJ2-5,TRBV29-1,TGCAGCGGTGGACTAGAGGGAGAGACCCAGTACTTC,CSGGLEGETQYF
few,NA,TRBJ2-3,TRBV12-3/TRBV12-4,TGTGCCAGCAGCTCCCACACCGGAGATACGCAGTATTTT,CASSSHTGDTQYF
many,NA,TRBJ2-7,TRBV5-6,TGTGCCAGCAGCATGAACAAGGGATACGAGCAGTACTTC,CASSMNKGYEQYF
many,TRBD1,TRBJ1-3,TRBV29-1,TGCAGCGTAGGACCGAGCGGGACAGGCCCTGGAAACACCATATATTTT,CSVGPSGTGPGNTIYF
NA,NA,TRBJ1-3,TRBV6-1,TGTGCCAGCAGTGAAGCGCCGGGGCACGGAAACACCATATATTTT,CASSEAPGHGNTIYF
few,NA,TRBJ2-7,TRBV28,TGTGCCAGCACAAGGACGTGGAGCTCCTACGAGCAGTACTTC,CASTRTWSSYEQYF
many,TRBD2,TRBJ2-7,TRBV4-1,TGCGCCAGCAGCCAAGTGGATATGGGACTAGCGCGAGAGCAGTACTTC,CASSQVDMGLAREQYF
few,NA,TRBJ2-1,TRBV11-1,TGTGCCAGCAGCTTAGTTCCGAACAATGAGCAGTTCTTC,CASSLVPNNEQFF
once,TRBD1,TRBJ1-2,TRBV11-2,TGTGCCAGCAGCTCATATCAGACAGGGCGAGACTATGGCTACACCTTC,CASSSYQTGRDYGYTF
NA,TRBD2,TRBJ2-7,TRBV20-1,TGCAGTGCTAGAGATTCTGCGGGAGGGTCCTACGAGCAGTGCTTC,CSARDSAGGSYEQCF
many,TRBD1,TRBJ1-4,TRBV7-9,TGTGCCAGCAGCTTAGAAGGGGGCTATGAAAAACTGTTTTTT,CASSLEGGYEKLFF
few,NA,TRBJ1-2,TRBV27,TGTGCCAGCAGTTTAACCCCCGAACAGTGGGCGGTAGGCTACACCTTC,CASSLTPEQWAVGYTF
many,NA,TRBJ2-3,TRBV13,TGTGCCAGCAGCTTAGTGACTCACCGCGGAGATACGCAGTATTTT,CASSLVTHRGDTQYF